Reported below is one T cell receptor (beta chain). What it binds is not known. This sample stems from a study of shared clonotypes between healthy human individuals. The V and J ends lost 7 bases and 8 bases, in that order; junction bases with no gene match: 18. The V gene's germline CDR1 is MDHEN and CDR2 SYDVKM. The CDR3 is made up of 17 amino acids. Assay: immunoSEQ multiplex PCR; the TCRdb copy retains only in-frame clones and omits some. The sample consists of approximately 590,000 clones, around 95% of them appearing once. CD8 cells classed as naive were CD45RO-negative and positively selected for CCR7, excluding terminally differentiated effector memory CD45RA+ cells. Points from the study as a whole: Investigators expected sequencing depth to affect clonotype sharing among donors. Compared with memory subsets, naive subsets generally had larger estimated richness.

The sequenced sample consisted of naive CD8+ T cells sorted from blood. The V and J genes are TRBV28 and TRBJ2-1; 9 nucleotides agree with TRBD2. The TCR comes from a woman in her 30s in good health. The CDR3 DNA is TGTGCCAGCACCGAGAGGGGGGGGCTAGCGGGGAGGGATGAGCAGTTCTTC. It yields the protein CASTERGGLAGRDEQFF.